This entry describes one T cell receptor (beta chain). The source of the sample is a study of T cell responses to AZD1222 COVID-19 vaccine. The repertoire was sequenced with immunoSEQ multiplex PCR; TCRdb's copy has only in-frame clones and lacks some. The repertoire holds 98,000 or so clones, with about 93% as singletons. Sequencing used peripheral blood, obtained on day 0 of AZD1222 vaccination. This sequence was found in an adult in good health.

The CDR3 region has the DNA TGTGCCAGCAGTTTATGGGGCAATCAGCCCCAGCATTTT. It translates to CASSLWGNQPQHF. V gene TRBV28 combines with J gene TRBJ1-5; the D is unclear. CDR1 is MDHEN and CDR2 is SYDVKM in the germline V gene. V shed 0 bases and J shed 2 bases, with 2 bases lying between them. The CDR3 loop spans 13 amino acids.